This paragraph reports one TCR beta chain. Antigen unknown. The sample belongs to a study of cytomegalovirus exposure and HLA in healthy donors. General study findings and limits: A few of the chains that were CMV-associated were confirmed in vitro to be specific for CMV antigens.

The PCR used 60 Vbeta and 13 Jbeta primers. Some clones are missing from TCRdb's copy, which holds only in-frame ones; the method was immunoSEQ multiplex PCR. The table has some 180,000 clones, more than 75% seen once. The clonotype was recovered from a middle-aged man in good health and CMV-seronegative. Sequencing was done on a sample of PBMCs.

CDR3: CASTVMGSDNSPLHF. CDR3 DNA sequence: TGTGCCAGTACAGTCATGGGGAGTGATAATTCACCCCTCCACTTT. The genes are TRBV19 and TRBJ1-6; D is unclear. Germline CDR1 LNHDA, CDR2 SQIVND (reference sequence). Trimming took off 7 bases at V and 5 bases at J, with 15 bases between the two ends. This CDR3 spans 15 amino acids.